This T cell receptor (beta chain) was captured by sequencing in a study of cytomegalovirus exposure and HLA in healthy donors. Study observations and caveats: Cytomegalovirus association was listed for roughly 160 TCR beta chains.

It was with 60 Vbeta and 13 Jbeta primers that the PCR ran. Assay: immunoSEQ multiplex PCR; the TCRdb copy retains only in-frame clones and omits some. This sample has under 200,000 clones, with more than 70% found just once. The length of the CDR3 is 10 residues. The germline V gene encodes CDR1 DFQATT and CDR2 SNEGSKA (reference sequence). V lost 5 bases to trimming and J lost 10 bases, with 9 bases between them. As for this clone: As yet, its antigen is unknown.

These donors, healthy bone marrow donors, were studied. Nominally healthy donors were sampled, though unrecorded immune exposures were likely. The J gene is TRBJ2-1, the V gene TRBV20-1; D perhaps matches TRBD1 (6 bases). This receptor was obtained from a male donor in good health and CMV-seronegative. Sequences were obtained from PBMCs. CDR3 loop: CSAGDIEQFF. For the CDR3, the DNA is TGCAGTGCTGGGGACATCGAGCAGTTCTTC.